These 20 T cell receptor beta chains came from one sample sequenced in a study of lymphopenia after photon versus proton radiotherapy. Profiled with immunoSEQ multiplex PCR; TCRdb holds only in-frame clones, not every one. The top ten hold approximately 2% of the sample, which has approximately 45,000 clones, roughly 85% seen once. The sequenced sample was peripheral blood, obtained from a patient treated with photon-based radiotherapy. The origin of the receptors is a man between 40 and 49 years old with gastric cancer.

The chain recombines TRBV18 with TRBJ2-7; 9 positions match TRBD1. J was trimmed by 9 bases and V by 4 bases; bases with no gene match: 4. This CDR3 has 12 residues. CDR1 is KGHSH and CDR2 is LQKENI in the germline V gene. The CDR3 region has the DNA TGTGCCAGCTCACGGGACAGGGTTGGGCAGTACTTC. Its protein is CASSRDRVGQYF.

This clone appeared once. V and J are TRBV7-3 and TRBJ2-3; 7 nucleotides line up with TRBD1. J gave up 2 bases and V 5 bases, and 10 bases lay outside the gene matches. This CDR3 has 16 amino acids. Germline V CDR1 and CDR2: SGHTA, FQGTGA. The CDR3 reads CASSLYGTETTDTQYF. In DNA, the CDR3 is TGTGCCAGCAGCCTTTACGGGACAGAGACCACAGATACGCAGTATTTT.

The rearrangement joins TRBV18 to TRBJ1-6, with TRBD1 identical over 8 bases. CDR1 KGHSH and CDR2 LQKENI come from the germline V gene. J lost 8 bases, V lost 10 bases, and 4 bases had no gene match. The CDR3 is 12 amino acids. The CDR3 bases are TGTGCCACGACACAGGGGGATTCACCCCTCCACTTT. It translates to CATTQGDSPLHF.

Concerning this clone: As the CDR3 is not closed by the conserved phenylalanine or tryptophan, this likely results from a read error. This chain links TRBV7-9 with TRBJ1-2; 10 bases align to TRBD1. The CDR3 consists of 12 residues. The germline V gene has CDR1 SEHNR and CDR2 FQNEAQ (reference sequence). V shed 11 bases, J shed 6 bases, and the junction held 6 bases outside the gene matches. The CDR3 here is CALATGGDGYTS. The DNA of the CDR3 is TGTGCCCTGGCGACAGGGGGCGATGGCTACACCTCC.

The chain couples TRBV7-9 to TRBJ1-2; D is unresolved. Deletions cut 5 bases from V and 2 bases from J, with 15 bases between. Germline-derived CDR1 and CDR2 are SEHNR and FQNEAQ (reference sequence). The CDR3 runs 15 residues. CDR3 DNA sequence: TGTGCCAGCAGCGCCCCGGGCACACCAAACTATGGCTACACCTTC. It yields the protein CASSAPGTPNYGYTF.

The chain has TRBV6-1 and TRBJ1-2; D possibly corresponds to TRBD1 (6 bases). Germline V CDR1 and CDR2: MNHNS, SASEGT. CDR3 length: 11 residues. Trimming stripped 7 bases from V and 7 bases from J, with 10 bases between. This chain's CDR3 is CASNRDGGYTF. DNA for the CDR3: TGTGCCAGCAACAGGGACGGTGGCTACACCTTC.

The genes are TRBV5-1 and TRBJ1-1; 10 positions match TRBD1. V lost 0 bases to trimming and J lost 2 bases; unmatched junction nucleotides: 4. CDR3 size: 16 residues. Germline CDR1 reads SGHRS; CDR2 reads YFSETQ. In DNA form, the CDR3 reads TGCGCCAGCAGCTTGGGGTCGACAGGGGGCAACACTGAAGCTTTCTTT. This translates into CASSLGSTGGNTEAFF.

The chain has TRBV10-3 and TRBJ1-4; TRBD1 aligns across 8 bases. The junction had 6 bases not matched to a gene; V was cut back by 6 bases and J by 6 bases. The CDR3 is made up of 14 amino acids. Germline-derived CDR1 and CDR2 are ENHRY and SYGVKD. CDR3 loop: CAIRADREDEKLFF. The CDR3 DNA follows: TGTGCCATCAGAGCGGACAGGGAGGATGAAAAACTGTTTTTT.

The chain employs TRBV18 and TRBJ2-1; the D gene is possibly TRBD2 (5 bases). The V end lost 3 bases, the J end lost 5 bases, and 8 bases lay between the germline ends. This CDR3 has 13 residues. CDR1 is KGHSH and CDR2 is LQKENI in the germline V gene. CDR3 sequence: CASSPDGNNEQFF. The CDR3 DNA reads TGTGCCAGCTCACCCGACGGGAACAATGAGCAGTTCTTC.

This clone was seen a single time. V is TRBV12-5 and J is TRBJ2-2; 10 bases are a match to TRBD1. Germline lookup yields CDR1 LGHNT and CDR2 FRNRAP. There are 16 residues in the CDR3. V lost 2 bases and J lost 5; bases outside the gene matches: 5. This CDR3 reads CASGLTKGQGTGELFF. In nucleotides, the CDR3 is TGTGCTAGTGGTTTGACAAAGGGACAGGGGACCGGGGAGCTGTTTTTT. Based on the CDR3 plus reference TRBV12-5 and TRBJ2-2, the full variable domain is DARVTQTPRHKVTEMGQEVTMRCQPILGHNTVFWYRQTMMQGLELLAYFRNRAPLDDSGMPKDRFSAEMPDATLATLKIQPSEPRDSAVYFCASGLTKGQGTGELFFGEGSRLTVL.

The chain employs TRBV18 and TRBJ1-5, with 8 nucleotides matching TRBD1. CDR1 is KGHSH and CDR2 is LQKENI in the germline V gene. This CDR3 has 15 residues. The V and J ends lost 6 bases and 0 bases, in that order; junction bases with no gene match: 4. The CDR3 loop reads CASSLTGVSNQPQHF. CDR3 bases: TGTGCCAGCTCCCTGACAGGGGTTAGCAATCAGCCCCAGCATTTT.

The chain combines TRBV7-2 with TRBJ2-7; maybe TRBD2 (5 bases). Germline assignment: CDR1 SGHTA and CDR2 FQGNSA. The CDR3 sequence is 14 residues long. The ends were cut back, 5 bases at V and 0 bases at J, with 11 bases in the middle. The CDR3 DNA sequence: TGTGCCAGCAGCCCAGGACTTGTCTCCTACGAGCAGTACTTC. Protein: CASSPGLVSYEQYF.

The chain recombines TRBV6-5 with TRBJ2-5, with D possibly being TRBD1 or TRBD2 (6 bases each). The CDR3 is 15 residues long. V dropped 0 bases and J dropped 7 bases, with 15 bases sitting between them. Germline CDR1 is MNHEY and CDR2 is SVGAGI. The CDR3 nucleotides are TGTGCCAGCAGTTACTCGCGAGAGGGGGGAGGGACCCAGTACTTC. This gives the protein CASSYSREGGGTQYF.

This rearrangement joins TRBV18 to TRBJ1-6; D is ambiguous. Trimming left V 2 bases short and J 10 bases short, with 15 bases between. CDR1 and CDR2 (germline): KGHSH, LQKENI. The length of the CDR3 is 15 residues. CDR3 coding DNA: TGTGCCAGCTCACCAGATTCAACCATCGGATCACCCCTCCACTTT. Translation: CASSPDSTIGSPLHF.

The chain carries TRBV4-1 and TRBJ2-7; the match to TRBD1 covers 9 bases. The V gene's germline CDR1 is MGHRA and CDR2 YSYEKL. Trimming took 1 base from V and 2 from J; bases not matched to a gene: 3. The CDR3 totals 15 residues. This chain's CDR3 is CASSQGQGGTYEQYF. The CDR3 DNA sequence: TGCGCCAGCAGCCAAGGACAGGGGGGGACCTACGAGCAGTACTTC.

Written as DNA, the CDR3 is TGTGCCAGCAGCCCGGTTTCGGATCTCACTGAAGCTTTCTTT. Translated: CASSPVSDLTEAFF. The chain uses TRBV5-4 and TRBJ1-1; no firm D call. Trimming stripped 4 bases from V and 4 bases from J, with 14 bases between. Germline CDR1 reads SGHNT; CDR2 reads YYREEE (reference sequence). The CDR3 contains 14 residues. Full variable domain (remainder filled in from reference TRBV5-4 and TRBJ1-1): ETGVTQSPTHLIKTRGQQVTLRCSSQSGHNTVSWYQQALGQGPQFIFQYYREEENGRGNFPPRFSGLQFPNYSSELNVNALELDDSALYLCASSPVSDLTEAFFGQGTRLTVV.

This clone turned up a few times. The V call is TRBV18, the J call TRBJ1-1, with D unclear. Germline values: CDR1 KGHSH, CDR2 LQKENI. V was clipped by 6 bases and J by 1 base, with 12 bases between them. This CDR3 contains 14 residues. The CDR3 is CASSGTTENTEAFF. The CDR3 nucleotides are TGTGCCAGCTCGGGTACGACGGAGAACACTGAAGCTTTCTTT.

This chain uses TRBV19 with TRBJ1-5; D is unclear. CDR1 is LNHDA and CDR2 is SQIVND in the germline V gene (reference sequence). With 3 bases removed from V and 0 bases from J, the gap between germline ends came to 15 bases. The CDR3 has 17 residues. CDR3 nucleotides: TGTGCCAGTAGTATTGAGGCAGGCCTGTATAGCAATCAGCCCCAGCATTTT. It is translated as CASSIEAGLYSNQPQHF.

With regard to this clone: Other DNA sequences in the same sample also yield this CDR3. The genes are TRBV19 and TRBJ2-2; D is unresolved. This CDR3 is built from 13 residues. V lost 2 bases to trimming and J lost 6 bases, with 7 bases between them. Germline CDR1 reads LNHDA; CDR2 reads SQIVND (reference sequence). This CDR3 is CASSISRAGELFF. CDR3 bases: TGTGCCAGTAGTATATCAAGGGCCGGGGAGCTGTTTTTT. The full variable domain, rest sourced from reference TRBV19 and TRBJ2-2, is DGGITQSPKYLFRKEGQNVTLSCEQNLNHDAMYWYRQDPGQGLRLIYYSQIVNDFQKGDIAEGYSVSREKKESFPLTVTSAQKNPTAFYLCASSISRAGELFFGEGSRLTVL.

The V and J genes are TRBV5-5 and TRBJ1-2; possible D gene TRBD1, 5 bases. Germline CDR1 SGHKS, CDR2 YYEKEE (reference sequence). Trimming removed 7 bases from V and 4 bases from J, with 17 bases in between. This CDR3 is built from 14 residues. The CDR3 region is CASQVFAGGYGYTF. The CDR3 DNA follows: TGTGCCAGCCAAGTCTTTGCGGGGGGCTATGGCTACACCTTC.